The clone carrying this T cell receptor (beta chain) was seen many times. The antigen is unknown. One entry per CDR3 protein, called by TCRdb with MiXCR from the 5' RACE reads. This table holds some 320,000 distinct CDR3 sequences, about 9.5% found once. This entry belongs to a study of T cells after yellow fever vaccination. Overall study: SMART-Seq v4 Ultra Low Input served to prepare low-cell-number fractions.

Germline assignment: CDR1 LNHNV and CDR2 YYDKDF (reference sequence). This CDR3 is built from 16 residues. V was cut by 4 bases and J by 0 bases, with 13 bases left in between. Findings and caveats of the study: The booster saw the reappearance of most primary-vaccination clones (around 96% CD4, about 88% CD8). Faster peaking, at day 5 versus 15, marked a secondary response that was weaker. Researchers noted that a small share of clonotypes showed up in both CD4 and CD8 compartments.

The gene calls are TRBV15 and TRBJ1-3; a weak D match, TRBD1 (5 bases). Sequences were derived from PBMCs, sampled on the day of the first yellow fever vaccination. This TCR derives from a man aged 18-30 years who received the YFV17D yellow fever vaccine. CDR3 nucleotide sequence: TGTGCCACCAGCAAAAATCGGGGCCGCTCTGGAAACACCATATATTTT. Protein: CATSKNRGRSGNTIYF.